This entry features one TCR beta chain sequence. As for time point: patch test 1, 2 weeks after DPC sensitization. Treatment reported: therapeutic diphenylcyclopropenone sensitization with weekly scalp DPC. These data are taken from a study of human T cells and chemical hapten exposure. The CDR3 is 12 amino acids. Trimming took off 5 bases at V and 4 bases at J, with 8 bases between the two ends. The V gene's germline CDR1 is SGHAT and CDR2 FQNNGV. A single record per CDR3 protein comes from TCRdb applying MiXCR to the RACE reads. The sample contains roughly 82,000 distinct CDR3 sequences, about an eighth of which appear only once.

This specimen consisted of whole blood, obtained in connection with sensitization to the hapten diphenylcyclopropenone (DPC). The chain joins TRBV11-2 to TRBJ2-5; D not resolved. The receptor was derived from a woman aged 60-75 years with alopecia areata. Some clones in this sample may be carry-over from other donors' samples. The CDR3 loop reads CASSPRRETQYF. The CDR3 region has the DNA TGTGCCAGCAGCCCACGGCGAGAGACCCAGTACTTC.